The 12 T cell receptor beta chains below were found in one sample sequenced in a study of CD8 T cells in Susac syndrome. After extraction with the RNeasy kit, roughly 0.45 to 1 ug of the RNA was reverse transcribed using random hexamers. TCRdb analysed the immunoSEQ multiplex PCR reads with MiXCR anew, one entry per CDR3 protein. This table has over 150,000 distinct CDR3 sequences, around 94% appearing once. Sequenced material: CD4+ T cells from PBMCs. Source of these receptors: a human donor with Susac syndrome.

J is TRBJ2-3 and V is TRBV19; the match to TRBD2 covers 11 bases. CDR3 size: 15 residues. Trimming at V came to 7 bases and at J to 6 bases, leaving 9 bases not matched to a gene. CDR1 and CDR2 from the germline V gene are LNHDA and SQIVND (reference sequence). Here the CDR3 reads CASTPLAGVSDTQYF. The CDR3 bases are TGTGCCAGTACCCCACTAGCGGGAGTCTCCGATACGCAGTATTTT.

The chain is built from TRBV5-4 and TRBJ2-7; either TRBD1 or TRBD2 may fit D (5 bases each). V was clipped by 5 bases and J by 0 bases, with 15 bases between them. From germline, CDR1 is SGHNT and CDR2 YYREEE (reference sequence). This CDR3 has 15 residues. In DNA form, the CDR3 reads TGTGCCAGCAGGTTATGGGACGCCCCCTCCTACGAGCAGTACTTC. Amino acids: CASRLWDAPSYEQYF.

V and J are TRBV12-3 or TRBV12-4 and TRBJ1-5, with D possibly TRBD1 on 5 matching bases. The CDR3 covers 13 residues. Trimming took 6 bases from V and 3 from J, leaving 9 bases between them. CDR3 in amino acids: CASRRGANQPQHF. The CDR3 DNA reads as TGTGCCAGCAGGCGAGGGGCCAATCAGCCCCAGCATTTT.

The chain links TRBV29-1 to TRBJ1-2, with D possibly TRBD1 on 6 matching bases. Germline-derived CDR1 and CDR2 are SQVTM and ANQGSEA. CDR3 length: 12 residues. V gave up 4 bases and J gave up 6 bases, with 12 bases separating them. The CDR3 coding sequence is TGCAGCGTTGGCGCAGGGGTTAATGGCTACACCTTC. Its translation is CSVGAGVNGYTF.

The genes are TRBV7-3 and TRBJ1-5; D ambiguous. V gave up 6 bases and J gave up 0 bases, with 6 bases separating them. Germline lookup yields CDR1 SGHTA and CDR2 FQGTGA. This CDR3 region has 13 residues. The CDR3 loop is CASSVDSNQPQHF. The CDR3 nucleotides are TGTGCCAGCAGTGTGGATAGCAATCAGCCCCAGCATTTT. The variable domain in full, with the rest retrieved from reference TRBV7-3 and TRBJ1-5, is GAGVSQTPSNKVTEKGKYVELRCDPISGHTALYWYRQSLGQGPEFLIYFQGTGAADDSGLPNDRFFAVRPEGSVSTLKIQRTERGDSAVYLCASSVDSNQPQHFGDGTRLSIL.

V and J are TRBV30 and TRBJ1-5; possibly TRBD1 for D (6 bases). Per germline, CDR1 GTSNPN and CDR2 SVGIG (reference sequence). The CDR3 spans 17 residues. V was shortened by 3 bases and J by 3 bases, with 21 bases between the two germline ends. The CDR3 protein is CAWSVPPAGVVNQPQHF. CDR3 sequence (DNA): TGTGCCTGGAGCGTTCCACCCGCAGGGGTGGTCAATCAGCCCCAGCATTTT.

V usage is TRBV11-2 and J usage is TRBJ2-3; TRBD1 might be the D (6 bases). Trimming took off 6 bases at V and 2 bases at J, with 15 bases between the two ends. This CDR3 spans 15 amino acids. Germline assignment: CDR1 SGHAT and CDR2 FQNNGV. This chain's CDR3 is CASSPQGVNTDTQYF. Written as DNA, the CDR3 is TGTGCCAGCAGTCCACAGGGTGTGAACACAGATACGCAGTATTTT.

The chain is built from TRBV12-5 and TRBJ2-6; weak D call: TRBD2 (6 bases). Germline CDR1 and CDR2: LGHNT and FRNRAP. Trimming cost V 5 bases and J 4 bases, with 15 bases left between them. CDR3 length: 16 amino acids. In nucleotides, the CDR3 is TGTGCTAGTGGTCTGGGTGCGGGGTCCGGGGCCAACGTCCTGACTTTC. It is translated as CASGLGAGSGANVLTF.

The genes are TRBV7-9 and TRBJ1-4; TRBD1 aligns across 12 bases. This CDR3 is built from 16 residues. Losses at the gene ends were 5 bases for V and 8 bases for J; bases not matched to a gene: 9. Germline CDR1 is SEHNR and CDR2 is FQNEAQ (reference sequence). CDR3 sequence: CASSQGTGTGGEKLFF. The CDR3, as DNA: TGTGCCAGCAGCCAAGGGACCGGGACAGGGGGCGAAAAACTGTTTTTT.

The genes are TRBV30 and TRBJ1-2, with D perhaps matching TRBD1 (5 bases). CDR1 is GTSNPN, CDR2 SVGIG, per germline (reference sequence). CDR3 length equals 11 residues. The V end lost 5 bases, the J end lost 8 bases, and 12 bases lay between the germline ends. CDR3 sequence: CAWVAGAGYTF. The CDR3 DNA is TGTGCCTGGGTGGCCGGGGCAGGCTACACCTTC.

The chain carries TRBV29-1 and TRBJ2-2; a weak D match, TRBD2 (5 bases). V was clipped by 3 bases and J by 6 bases, with 14 bases between them. CDR3 size: 14 residues. Germline CDR1 reads SQVTM; CDR2 reads ANQGSEA. The CDR3 spells CSVDWSRGPGELFF. CDR3 coding DNA: TGCAGCGTTGATTGGTCACGGGGTCCCGGGGAGCTGTTTTTT.

The chain links TRBV9 to TRBJ1-1, with a weak D call TRBD1 (5 bases). Germline V lookup: CDR1 SGDLS, CDR2 YYNGEE. The CDR3 covers 13 residues. V was shortened by 0 bases and J by 7 bases, with 10 bases between the two germline ends. Here the CDR3 DNA reads TGTGCCAGCAGCGTAGAGGGGCAAAATGAAGCTTTCTTT. It translates to CASSVEGQNEAFF. Complete variable domain (other parts from reference TRBV9 and TRBJ1-1): DSGVTQTPKHLITATGQRVTLRCSPRSGDLSVYWYQQSLDQGLQFLIQYYNGEERAKGNILERFSAQQFPDLHSELNLSSLELGDSALYFCASSVEGQNEAFFGQGTRLTVV.